The 24 T cell receptor beta chains given below trace back to one sample, sequenced in a study of blood T cells in healthy people across ages. With a J-beta primer mix and a sample-barcoded 5' primer, a second PCR ran about 7 to 12 cycles. A single record per CDR3 protein comes from TCRdb applying MiXCR to the 5' RACE reads. The table has hundreds of thousands of distinct CDR3 sequences, 55% to 75% seen once; the top ten hold roughly 22%. Specimen: blood. The receptors shown here come from a man aged 30 to 39 in good health.

This rearrangement joins TRBV5-1 to TRBJ2-6; D is undetermined. CDR3 length: 15 residues. Germline V gene lookup returns CDR1 SGHRS and CDR2 YFSETQ. Trimming shortened V by 5 bases and J by 2 bases, and 11 bases separated the two germline ends. Here the CDR3 DNA reads TGCGCCAGCAGGCCGGTCGCTACTGGGGCCAACGTCCTGACTTTC. Protein: CASRPVATGANVLTF.

In this sample, this clonotype turned up a few times. The V gene is TRBV25-1, the J gene TRBJ2-7; tentatively, D is TRBD1 (6 bases). The CDR3 has 14 residues. CDR1 and CDR2 (germline): MGHDK, SYGVNS. Trimming removed 6 bases from V and 5 bases from J, with 17 bases in between. Here the CDR3 reads CASRMAGEIHEQYF. The CDR3 DNA follows: TGTGCCAGCAGAATGGCAGGGGAGATCCACGAGCAGTACTTC.

This chain uses TRBV28 with TRBJ2-1; D not certain. V dropped 6 bases and J dropped 10 bases, with 13 bases sitting between them. Germline V gene data show CDR1 as MDHEN and CDR2 as SYDVKM. This CDR3 has 12 residues. CDR3 amino acids: CASSQIVGEQFF. CDR3 sequence (DNA): TGTGCCAGCAGCCAAATAGTAGGAGAGCAGTTCTTC.

This sequence joins TRBV7-8 and TRBJ1-1; 7 bases map to TRBD1. In germline, CDR1 is SGHVS, CDR2 FQNEAQ. The J segment lost 1 base and the V segment lost 1 base, leaving 3 bases of the junction unmatched. This CDR3 is 15 amino acids long. CDR3 sequence (DNA): TGTGCCAGCAGCTTAGTTAGACAGGGGAACACTGAAGCTTTCTTT. Its translation: CASSLVRQGNTEAFF.

V is TRBV7-2 and J is TRBJ1-5; TRBD1 matches at 7 bases. Germline V gene sequence: CDR1 SGHTA, CDR2 FQGNSA. The CDR3 is made up of 14 amino acids. The V and J ends lost 5 bases and 6 bases, in that order; junction bases with no gene match: 7. The CDR3 region has the DNA TGTGCCAGCAGCCCTGGGACAGCCGGTCAGCCCCAGCATTTT. Amino acid sequence: CASSPGTAGQPQHF.

The V call is TRBV20-1, the J call TRBJ2-1; 10 bases align to TRBD2. The V gene end was trimmed by 6 bases and the J gene end by 5 bases; junction bases not matched to a gene: 7. CDR1 is DFQATT and CDR2 is SNEGSKA in the germline V gene (reference sequence). The CDR3 spans 14 residues. The chain's CDR3 is CSALSGGWDNEQFF. As DNA, the CDR3 is TGCAGTGCCCTTAGCGGGGGGTGGGACAATGAGCAGTTCTTC.

This clonotype was seen a few times. This chain uses TRBV20-1 with TRBJ2-3; 10 nucleotides agree with TRBD2. The V gene's germline CDR1 is DFQATT and CDR2 SNEGSKA (reference sequence). After removal of 7 bases from V and 6 bases from J, the junction contained 10 bases not matched to a gene. The CDR3 runs 14 residues. This chain's CDR3 is CSGRASGSRDTQYF. The CDR3 region has the DNA TGCAGTGGGCGAGCTAGCGGGAGTAGGGATACGCAGTATTTT.

A word on this clonotype: A much larger clonotype is one base distant, so this may be a read error. This chain connects TRBV7-9 to TRBJ1-2; no clear D gene. Trimming stripped 3 bases from V and 7 bases from J, with 12 bases between. The V gene's germline CDR1 is SEHNR and CDR2 FQNEAQ (reference sequence). CDR3 length equals 13 residues. CDR3 sequence reads: CASSFGSAGGYTF. CDR3 bases: TGTGCCAGCAGCTTTGGGAGCGCGGGTGGCTACACCTTC.

The V gene is TRBV12-3 or TRBV12-4, the J gene TRBJ2-7; 13 positions match TRBD2. The CDR3 covers 14 residues. V lost 7 bases and J lost 2; bases outside the gene matches: 2. CDR3 protein: CASTGTSGAYEQYF. The CDR3 region has the DNA TGTGCCAGCACCGGGACTAGCGGGGCCTACGAGCAGTACTTC.

The chain recombines TRBV7-2 with TRBJ2-5, with D perhaps matching TRBD1 (5 bases). Per germline, CDR1 SGHTA and CDR2 FQGNSA. The CDR3 extends over 14 amino acids. The V end lost 5 bases, the J end lost 5 bases, and 15 bases lay between the germline ends. CDR3 residues: CASSQELGRETQYF. CDR3 bases: TGTGCCAGCAGCCAGGAGCTGGGGCGGGAGACCCAGTACTTC.

The chain combines TRBV7-3 with TRBJ1-2; D call uncertain. CDR3 length: 13 amino acids. The V end was cut by 1 base, the J end by 6 bases, with 9 bases between. Germline loops: CDR1 SGHTA, CDR2 FQGTGA. The CDR3 sequence: CASSLIGGDGYTF. The CDR3 DNA sequence: TGTGCCAGCAGCTTAATTGGCGGGGATGGCTACACCTTC.

A few counts support this clonotype. CDR3 sequence: CASSQDSQSAHEQYF. The CDR3, as DNA: TGCGCCAGCAGCCAAGATTCACAGTCAGCCCACGAGCAGTACTTC. V and J are TRBV4-3 and TRBJ2-7; no reliable D call. Germline loops: CDR1 LGHNA, CDR2 YSLEER. The ends were cut back, 0 bases at V and 5 bases at J, with 14 bases in the middle. This CDR3 spans 15 amino acids.

This clonotype was found a few times. V and J are TRBV7-2 and TRBJ2-5; TRBD1 matches at 8 bases. This CDR3 is 14 amino acids long. The J segment lost 4 bases and the V segment lost 5 bases, leaving 6 bases of the junction unmatched. The germline gives CDR1 SGHTA, CDR2 FQGNSA. The CDR3 loop reads CASSPGQGTETQYF. The DNA of the CDR3 is TGTGCCAGCAGCCCAGGACAGGGTACAGAGACCCAGTACTTC.

The rearrangement uses TRBV6-2 or TRBV6-3 and TRBJ2-7; weak D call: TRBD2 (6 bases). V lost 2 bases and J lost 5, with 10 bases in between. Germline CDR1 MNHEY, CDR2 SVGEGT. The CDR3 runs 13 residues. The CDR3 DNA reads as TGTGCCAGCAGTTACCTAGCGCGGGACGAGCAGTACTTC. Its translation: CASSYLARDEQYF.

This chain connects TRBV19 to TRBJ1-6, with D maybe TRBD1 (5 bases). Germline V lookup: CDR1 LNHDA, CDR2 SQIVND (reference sequence). The CDR3 loop spans 13 amino acids. The ends were cut back, 3 bases at V and 15 bases at J, with 15 bases in the middle. The CDR3 spells CASSIEFGDGLHF. As DNA, the CDR3 is TGTGCCAGTAGTATCGAGTTCGGGGACGGCCTCCACTTT. Using reference TRBV19 and TRBJ1-6 for the parts outside the CDR3, the full variable domain is DGGITQSPKYLFRKEGQNVTLSCEQNLNHDAMYWYRQDPGQGLRLIYYSQIVNDFQKGDIAEGYSVSREKKESFPLTVTSAQKNPTAFYLCASSIEFGDGLHFGNGTRLTVT.

This clonotype occurred a few times. This chain joins TRBV5-1 and TRBJ2-7; 10 bases are a match to TRBD2. This CDR3 has 14 residues. Germline V gives CDR1 SGHRS, CDR2 YFSETQ. The junction had 8 bases not matched to a gene; V was cut back by 2 bases and J by 9 bases. CDR3 coding DNA: TGCGCCAGCAGCTTAAGCGGGGGGGCCAAGGTGCAGTACTTC. Its protein is CASSLSGGAKVQYF.

This clonotype was detected only a few times. This chain joins TRBV7-2 and TRBJ1-2; D may be TRBD1 (6 bases). The germline CDR1 and CDR2 sequences are SGHTA and FQGNSA. The CDR3 has 13 residues. The V gene lost 5 bases and the J gene lost 8 bases, with 15 bases spanning the gap. The CDR3, as DNA: TGTGCCAGCAGCCTGACAGGCGGCGGAGGCTACACCTTC. Translating gives CASSLTGGGGYTF.

The V call is TRBV20-1, the J call TRBJ2-1; 11 bases are a match to TRBD1. The J call may be mistaken, given a closer DNA end match to TRBJ2-7. CDR1 and CDR2 (germline): DFQATT, SNEGSKA (reference sequence). The CDR3 is made up of 18 amino acids. CDR3 region: CSALPGQGVLSSYNEQYF. In DNA form, the CDR3 reads TGCAGTGCTCTTCCGGGACAGGGGGTCCTCAGCTCCTACAATGAGCAGTACTTC.

The genes are TRBV5-1 and TRBJ2-3; TRBD1 aligns across 11 bases. The CDR3 covers 15 residues. Losses at the gene ends were 4 bases for V and 5 bases for J; bases not matched to a gene: 6. Per the germline V gene, CDR1 is SGHRS and CDR2 is YFSETQ. The CDR3 sequence: CASSRDRGAGDTQYF. The CDR3 region has the DNA TGCGCCAGCAGCCGGGACAGGGGGGCTGGAGATACGCAGTATTTT.

This rearrangement joins TRBV12-3 or TRBV12-4 to TRBJ2-7, with TRBD2 identical over 9 bases. The length of the CDR3 is 16 residues. Germline trimming cut 4 bases from V and 4 bases from J; bases unmatched to any gene: 11. The CDR3 bases are TGTGCCAGCAGTTCCTCGAGCGGGAGGCGAGGGTACGAGCAGTACTTC. Translated: CASSSSSGRRGYEQYF.

This chain connects TRBV6-6 to TRBJ2-1, with 10 bases aligning to TRBD2. The V gene's germline CDR1 is MNHNY and CDR2 SVGAGI (reference sequence). The CDR3 runs 16 residues. V lost 7 bases, J lost 3 bases, and 9 bases stayed unmatched. CDR3: CASTEELAGNYNEQFF. DNA for the CDR3: TGTGCCAGCACTGAGGAACTAGCGGGGAACTACAATGAGCAGTTCTTC.

The rearrangement links TRBV5-6 to TRBJ2-5; 10 positions agree with TRBD1. J was trimmed by 1 base and V by 2 bases; bases with no gene match: 5. Germline V gives CDR1 SGHDT, CDR2 YYEEEE. The CDR3 spans 16 residues. The CDR3 spells CASSFGDRGFQETQYF. Here the CDR3 DNA reads TGTGCCAGCAGCTTCGGGGACAGGGGTTTCCAAGAGACCCAGTACTTC.

V is TRBV20-1 and J is TRBJ2-5; 7 positions match TRBD1. The CDR3 spans 15 residues. Germline loops: CDR1 DFQATT, CDR2 SNEGSKA (reference sequence). V lost 3 bases, J lost 1 base, and 8 bases stayed unmatched. This CDR3 reads CSARVGTAVQETQYF. Written as DNA, the CDR3 is TGCAGTGCTAGGGTAGGGACAGCTGTCCAAGAGACCCAGTACTTC.

The chain recombines TRBV9 with TRBJ2-1, with a tentative D call TRBD2 (6 bases). Gene TRBJ2-7 matches the end of the DNA better, so the J call may be wrong. Germline CDR1 reads SGDLS; CDR2 reads YYNGEE. This CDR3 has 12 residues. CDR3 region: CASSTWGDEQYF. For the CDR3, the DNA is TGTGCCAGTAGCACATGGGGGGACGAGCAGTACTTC.